The clone carrying this T cell receptor (beta chain) was counted only a few times. It was with a sample-barcoded 5' primer and a J-beta primer mix that a second PCR of roughly 7 to 12 cycles was run. TCRdb reanalysed the 5' RACE reads using MiXCR and keeps one entry per CDR3 protein. The sample contains 850,000 to 1,100,000 distinct CDR3 sequences, 35% to 40% of which appear only once. The source of the sample is a study of blood T cells in healthy people across ages. Study-wide background: Through template switching, about one barcoded beta molecule was captured per two T cells, as measured in model experiments.

The length of the CDR3 is 15 residues. V lost 4 bases to trimming and J lost 0 bases, with 10 bases between them. In germline, CDR1 is MNHEY, CDR2 SMNVEV (reference sequence). This TCR was recovered from a man aged 18 to 29 in good health. The sequenced sample was blood. This sequence joins TRBV27 and TRBJ2-1, with D tentatively TRBD1 (6 bases). The chain's CDR3 is CASSWTASSYNEQFF. The CDR3 DNA reads TGTGCCAGCAGTTGGACAGCGAGCTCCTACAATGAGCAGTTCTTC.